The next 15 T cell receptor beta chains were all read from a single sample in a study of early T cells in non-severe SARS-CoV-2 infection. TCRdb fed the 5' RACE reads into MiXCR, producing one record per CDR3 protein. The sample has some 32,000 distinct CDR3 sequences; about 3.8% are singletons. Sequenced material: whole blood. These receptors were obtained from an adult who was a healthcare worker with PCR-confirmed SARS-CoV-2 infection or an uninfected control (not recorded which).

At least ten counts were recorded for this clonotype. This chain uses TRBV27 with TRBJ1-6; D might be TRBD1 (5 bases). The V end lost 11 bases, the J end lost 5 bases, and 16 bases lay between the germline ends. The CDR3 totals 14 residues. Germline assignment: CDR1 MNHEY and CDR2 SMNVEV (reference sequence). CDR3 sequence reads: CAAKPQGDNSPLHF. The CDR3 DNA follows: TGTGCCGCCAAACCTCAGGGAGATAATTCACCCCTCCACTTT.

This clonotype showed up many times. The chain's CDR3 is CASSSQGTISYEQYF. DNA of the CDR3: TGCGCCAGCAGCTCTCAAGGGACCATCTCATACGAGCAGTACTTC. The rearrangement links TRBV5-1 to TRBJ2-7; D is perhaps TRBD1 or TRBD2 (5 bases each). CDR1 is SGHRS and CDR2 is YFSETQ in the germline V gene. This CDR3 spans 15 amino acids. V was clipped by 3 bases and J by 4 bases, with 17 bases between them. Filled out from reference TRBV5-1 and TRBJ2-7, the complete variable domain reads KAGVTQTPRYLIKTRGQQVTLSCSPISGHRSVSWYQQTPGQGLQFLFEYFSETQRNKGNFPGRFSGRQFSNSRSEMNVSTLELGDSALYLCASSSQGTISYEQYFGPGTRLTVT.

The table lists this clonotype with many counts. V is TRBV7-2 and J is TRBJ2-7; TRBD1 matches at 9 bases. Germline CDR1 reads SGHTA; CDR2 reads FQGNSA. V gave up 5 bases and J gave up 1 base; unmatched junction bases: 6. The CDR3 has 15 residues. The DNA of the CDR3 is TGTGCCAGCAGCCGAGAACAGGGGGCTTCCTACGAGCAGTACTTC. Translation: CASSREQGASYEQYF.

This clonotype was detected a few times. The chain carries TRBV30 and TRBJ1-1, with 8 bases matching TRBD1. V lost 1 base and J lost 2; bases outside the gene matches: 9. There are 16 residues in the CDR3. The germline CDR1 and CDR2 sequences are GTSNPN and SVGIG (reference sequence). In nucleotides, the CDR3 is TGTGCCTGGAGTGAAAGGACAGGGCTGGGTAACACTGAAGCTTTCTTT. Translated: CAWSERTGLGNTEAFF.

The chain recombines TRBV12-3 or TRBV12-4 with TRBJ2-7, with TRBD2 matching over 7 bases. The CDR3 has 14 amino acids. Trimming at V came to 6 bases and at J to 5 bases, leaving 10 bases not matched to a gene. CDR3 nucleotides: TGTGCCAGCAGCTCAAGCGGGAAAGGTAACGAGCAGTACTTC. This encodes CASSSSGKGNEQYF.

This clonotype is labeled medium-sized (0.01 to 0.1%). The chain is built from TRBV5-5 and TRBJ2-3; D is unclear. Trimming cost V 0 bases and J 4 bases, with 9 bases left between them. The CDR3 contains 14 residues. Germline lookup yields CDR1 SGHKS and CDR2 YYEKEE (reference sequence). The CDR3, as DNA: TGTGCCAGCAGCTTGGACATAGGTGCAGATACGCAGTATTTT. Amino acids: CASSLDIGADTQYF.

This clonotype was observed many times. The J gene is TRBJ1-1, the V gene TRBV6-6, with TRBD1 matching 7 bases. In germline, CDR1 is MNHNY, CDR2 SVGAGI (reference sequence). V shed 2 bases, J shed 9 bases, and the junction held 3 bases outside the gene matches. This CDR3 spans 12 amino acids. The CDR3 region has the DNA TGTGCCAGCAGTTACGCGGGACAGCAAGCTTTCTTT. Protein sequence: CASSYAGQQAFF.

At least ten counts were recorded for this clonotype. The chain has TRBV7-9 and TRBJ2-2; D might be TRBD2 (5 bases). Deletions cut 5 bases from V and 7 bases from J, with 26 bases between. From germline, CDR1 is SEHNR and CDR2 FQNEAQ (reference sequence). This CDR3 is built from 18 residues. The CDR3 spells CASSLSRVKREWSGELFF. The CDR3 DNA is TGTGCCAGCAGCCTTTCCCGGGTGAAGAGGGAGTGGAGCGGGGAGCTGTTTTTT.

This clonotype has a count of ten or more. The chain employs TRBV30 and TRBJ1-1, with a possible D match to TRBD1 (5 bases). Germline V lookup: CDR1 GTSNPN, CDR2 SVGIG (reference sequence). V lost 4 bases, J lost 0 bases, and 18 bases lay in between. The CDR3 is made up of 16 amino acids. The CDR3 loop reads CAWTNGGAAMNTEAFF. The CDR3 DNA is TGTGCCTGGACCAACGGTGGGGCGGCCATGAACACTGAAGCTTTCTTT.

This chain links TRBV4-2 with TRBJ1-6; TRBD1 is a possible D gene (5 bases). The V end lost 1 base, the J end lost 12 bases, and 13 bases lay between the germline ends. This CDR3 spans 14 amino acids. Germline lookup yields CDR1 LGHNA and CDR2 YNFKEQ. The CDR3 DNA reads TGTGCCAGCAGCCAAGGGGTCCAGGGACGACCCCTCCACTTT. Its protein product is CASSQGVQGRPLHF.

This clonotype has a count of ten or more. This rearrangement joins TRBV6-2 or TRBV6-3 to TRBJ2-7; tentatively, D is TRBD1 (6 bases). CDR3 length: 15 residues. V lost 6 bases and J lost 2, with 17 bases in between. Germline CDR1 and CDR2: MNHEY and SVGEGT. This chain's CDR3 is CASSPATGTPYEQYF. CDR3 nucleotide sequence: TGTGCCAGCAGCCCAGCAACAGGGACGCCCTACGAGCAGTACTTC.

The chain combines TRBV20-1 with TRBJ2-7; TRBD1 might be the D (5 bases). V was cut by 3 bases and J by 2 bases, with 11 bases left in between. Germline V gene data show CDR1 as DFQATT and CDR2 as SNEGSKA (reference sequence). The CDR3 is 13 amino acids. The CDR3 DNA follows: TGCAGTGCTAGGGGCAGGGTCCCCTACGAGCAGTACTTC. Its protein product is CSARGRVPYEQYF.

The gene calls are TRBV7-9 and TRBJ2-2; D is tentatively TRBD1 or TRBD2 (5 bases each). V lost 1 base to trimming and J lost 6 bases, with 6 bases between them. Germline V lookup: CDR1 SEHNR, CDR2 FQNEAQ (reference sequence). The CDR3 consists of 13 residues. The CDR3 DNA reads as TGTGCCAGCAGCTTAGGAGGGGCCGGGGAGCTGTTTTTT. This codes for CASSLGGAGELFF.

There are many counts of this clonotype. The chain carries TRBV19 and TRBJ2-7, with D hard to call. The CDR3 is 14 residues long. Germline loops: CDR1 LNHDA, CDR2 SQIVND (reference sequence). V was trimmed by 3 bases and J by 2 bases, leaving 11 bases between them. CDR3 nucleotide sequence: TGTGCCAGTAGTATCCACATACGAACCTACGAGCAGTACTTC. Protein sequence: CASSIHIRTYEQYF.

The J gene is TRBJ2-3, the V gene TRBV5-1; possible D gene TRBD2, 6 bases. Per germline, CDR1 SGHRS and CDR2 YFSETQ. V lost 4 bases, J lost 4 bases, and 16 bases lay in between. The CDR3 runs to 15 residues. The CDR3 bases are TGCGCCAGCAGCACGGGACTGAAAGAGGCAGATACGCAGTATTTT. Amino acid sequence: CASSTGLKEADTQYF.